This T cell receptor (beta chain) emerged from a study of blood T cell repertoires in COVID-19. The authors' processing: From reference gene primer amplification, estimates of nucleated cell counts were derived. Using immunoSEQ multiplex PCR, the repertoire was profiled, and TCRdb retains in-frame clones only, with some absent. The V and J calls and clone size are taken from that table; D and trimming were inferred from the DNA. The sample yields approximately 200,000 clones, about 86% seen once. The V and J ends lost 7 bases and 0 bases, in that order; junction bases with no gene match: 12. Germline V gene sequence: CDR1 PRHDT, CDR2 FYEKMQ (reference sequence). CDR3 length equals 17 residues.

The V and J genes are TRBV13 and TRBJ2-5, with 9 bases fitting TRBD2. Material: peripheral blood. The origin of this receptor is a man in his 60s who had recovered from COVID-19. Written as DNA, the CDR3 is TGTGCCAGCACACAGCGAGCGGGGGGCCCCCACCAAGAGACCCAGTACTTC. This codes for CASTQRAGGPHQETQYF.